The next 3 T cell receptor beta chains were all read from a single sample in a study of early T cells in non-severe SARS-CoV-2 infection. TCRdb itself ran the 5' RACE reads through MiXCR, one entry per CDR3 protein. The sample shows roughly 66,000 distinct CDR3 sequences, around 9% of them seen only once. The sample taken for sequencing was whole blood. These TCRs come from an adult who was a healthcare worker with PCR-confirmed SARS-CoV-2 infection or an uninfected control (not recorded which).

V is TRBV5-5 and J is TRBJ1-4; perhaps TRBD1 as D (6 bases). There are 16 residues in the CDR3. Between the trimmed V and J ends, which lost 2 bases and 12 bases, there was a span of 23 bases. Germline CDR1 reads SGHKS; CDR2 reads YYEKEE (reference sequence). This CDR3 reads CASSFDRQPNWGQLFF. The DNA of the CDR3 is TGTGCCAGCAGCTTTGATAGGCAACCCAATTGGGGGCAACTGTTTTTT.

V is TRBV2 and J is TRBJ2-7; 7 nucleotides match TRBD1. V was clipped by 5 bases and J by 12 bases; unmatched bases: 13. Per germline, CDR1 SNHLY and CDR2 FYNNEI. This CDR3 region has 13 residues. The CDR3 DNA reads TGTGCCAGCAGTCCCCGGGACAGCCAAGTGCGGTACTTC. This encodes CASSPRDSQVRYF.

The table lists this clonotype with a few counts. V is TRBV3-1 and J is TRBJ1-3; D gene uncertain. The ends were cut back, 5 bases at V and 5 bases at J, with 13 bases in the middle. The length of the CDR3 is 14 residues. Germline V CDR1 and CDR2: LGHDT, YNNKEL (reference sequence). The CDR3 nucleotides read TGTGCCAGCAGCGAGTGGGCAATGCGAAACACCATATATTTT. Protein product: CASSEWAMRNTIYF.